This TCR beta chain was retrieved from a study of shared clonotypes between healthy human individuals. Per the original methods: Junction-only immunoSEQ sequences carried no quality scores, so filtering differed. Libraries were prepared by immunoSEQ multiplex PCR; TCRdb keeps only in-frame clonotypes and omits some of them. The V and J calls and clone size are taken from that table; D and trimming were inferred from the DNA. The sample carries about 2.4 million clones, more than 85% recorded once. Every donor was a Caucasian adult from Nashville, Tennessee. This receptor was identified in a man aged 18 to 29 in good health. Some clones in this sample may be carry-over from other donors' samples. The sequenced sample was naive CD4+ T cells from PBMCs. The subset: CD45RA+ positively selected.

The CDR3 loop reads CASSFRRAGGTDTQYF. As DNA, the CDR3 is TGCGCCAGCAGCTTCCGAAGGGCGGGGGGCACAGATACGCAGTATTTT. This chain uses TRBV5-1 with TRBJ2-3; TRBD2 matches at 7 bases. The germline V gene has CDR1 SGHRS and CDR2 YFSETQ. CDR3 length equals 16 residues. With V trimmed by 2 bases and J by 1 base, 7 bases remained unmatched.